This T cell receptor beta chain was profiled in a study of blood T cell repertoires in COVID-19. Study at large: Whether acute or convalescent, the COVID-19 samples came from the United States, Italy and Spain.

The data were produced by immunoSEQ multiplex PCR, yet TCRdb's version contains in-frame clones alone and is incomplete. The table includes 110,000 or so clones, about 80% detected once. The CDR3 is made up of 14 amino acids. Germline CDR1 SGHRS, CDR2 YFSETQ. V was clipped by 4 bases and J by 5 bases, with 13 bases between them. Sequenced material: peripheral blood. This receptor was taken from a woman in her seventies with acute or convalescent COVID-19. The gene calls are TRBV5-1 and TRBJ2-1; possible D gene TRBD1, 6 bases. CDR3 residues: CASSPLTGDNEQFF. The CDR3 region has the DNA TGCGCCAGCAGCCCGTTGACAGGAGACAATGAGCAGTTCTTC.